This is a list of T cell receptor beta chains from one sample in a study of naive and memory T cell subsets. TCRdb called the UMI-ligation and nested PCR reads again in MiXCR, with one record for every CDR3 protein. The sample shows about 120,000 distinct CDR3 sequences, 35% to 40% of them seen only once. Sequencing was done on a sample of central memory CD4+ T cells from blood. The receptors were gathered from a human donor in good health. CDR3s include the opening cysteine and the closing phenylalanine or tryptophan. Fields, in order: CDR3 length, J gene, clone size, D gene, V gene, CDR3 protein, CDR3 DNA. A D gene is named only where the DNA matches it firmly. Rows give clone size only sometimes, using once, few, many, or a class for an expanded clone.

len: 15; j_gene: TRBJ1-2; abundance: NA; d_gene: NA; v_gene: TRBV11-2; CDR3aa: CASSSFATGHYGYTF; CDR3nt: TGTGCCAGCAGCTCTTTCGCTACGGGGCACTATGGCTACACCTTC
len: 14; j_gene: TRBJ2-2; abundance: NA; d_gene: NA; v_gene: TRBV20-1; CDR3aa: CSAREWGRTGELFF; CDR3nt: TGCAGTGCTAGAGAATGGGGCCGGACCGGGGAGCTGTTTTTT
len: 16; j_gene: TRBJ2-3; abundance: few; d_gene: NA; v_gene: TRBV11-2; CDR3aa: CASSLVSQGGTDTQYF; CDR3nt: TGTGCCAGCAGCTTAGTTTCCCAGGGTGGCACAGATACGCAGTATTTT
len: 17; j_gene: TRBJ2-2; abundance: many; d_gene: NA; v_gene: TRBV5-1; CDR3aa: CASSPGPGHLNTGELFF; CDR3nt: TGCGCCAGCAGCCCTGGGCCGGGACACCTAAACACCGGGGAGCTGTTTTTT
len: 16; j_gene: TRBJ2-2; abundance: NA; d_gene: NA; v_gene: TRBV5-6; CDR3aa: CASNKRKFYATGELFF; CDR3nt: TGTGCCAGCAACAAGCGGAAATTCTATGCCACCGGGGAGCTGTTTTTT
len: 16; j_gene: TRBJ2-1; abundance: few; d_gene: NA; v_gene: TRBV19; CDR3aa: CASSNRWVPTSNEQFF; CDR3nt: TGTGCCAGTAGTAACCGTTGGGTACCCACCTCCAATGAGCAGTTCTTC
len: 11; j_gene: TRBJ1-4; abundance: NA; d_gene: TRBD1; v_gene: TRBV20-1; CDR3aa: CSADDRDKLFF; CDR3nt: TGCAGTGCAGACGACAGGGATAAACTGTTTTTT
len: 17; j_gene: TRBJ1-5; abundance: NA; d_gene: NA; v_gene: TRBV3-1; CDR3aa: CASSQAGGGRWDQPQHF; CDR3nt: TGTGCCAGCAGCCAAGCGGGTGGAGGCAGGTGGGATCAGCCCCAGCATTTT
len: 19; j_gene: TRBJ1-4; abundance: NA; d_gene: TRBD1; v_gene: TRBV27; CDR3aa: CASSRSSNRGTRVGEKLFF; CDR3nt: TGTGCCAGCAGCCGTTCGTCTAACAGGGGTACGAGGGTTGGGGAAAAACTGTTTTTT
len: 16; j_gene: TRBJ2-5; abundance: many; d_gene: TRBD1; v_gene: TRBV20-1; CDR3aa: CSAREVVTGDGKTQYF; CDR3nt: TGCAGTGCTAGAGAAGTCGTGACAGGGGACGGGAAGACCCAGTACTTC
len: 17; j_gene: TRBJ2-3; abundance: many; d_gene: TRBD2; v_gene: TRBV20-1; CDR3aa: CSARDHNELAGSDTQYF; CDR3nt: TGCAGTGCTAGAGACCATAATGAACTAGCGGGGTCAGATACGCAGTATTTT
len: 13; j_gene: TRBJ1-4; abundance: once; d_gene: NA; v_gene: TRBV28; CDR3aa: CASSPSQEEKLFF; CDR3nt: TGTGCCAGCAGTCCGTCCCAGGAGGAAAAACTGTTTTTT
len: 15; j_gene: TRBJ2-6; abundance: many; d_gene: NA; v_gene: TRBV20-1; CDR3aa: CSAMVPNSGANVLTF; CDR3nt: TGCAGTGCTATGGTCCCGAACTCTGGGGCCAACGTCCTGACTTTC
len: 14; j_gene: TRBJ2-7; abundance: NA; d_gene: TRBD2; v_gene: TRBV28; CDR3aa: CASIASGRGHEQYF; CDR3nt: TGTGCCAGCATCGCTAGCGGGAGGGGTCACGAGCAGTACTTC
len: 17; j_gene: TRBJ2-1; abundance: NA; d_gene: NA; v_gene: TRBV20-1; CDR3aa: CSARDRLAFYSYNEQFF; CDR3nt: TGCAGTGCTAGAGATCGCCTAGCCTTTTACTCCTACAATGAGCAGTTCTTC
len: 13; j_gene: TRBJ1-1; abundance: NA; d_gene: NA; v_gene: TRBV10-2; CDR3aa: CASSAGAVTEAFF; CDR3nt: TGCGCCAGCAGTGCGGGGGCGGTCACTGAAGCTTTCTTT
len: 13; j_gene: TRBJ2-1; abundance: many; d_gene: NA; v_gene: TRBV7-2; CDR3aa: CASSTRNNNEQFF; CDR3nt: TGTGCCAGCAGCACTAGAAATAACAATGAGCAGTTCTTC
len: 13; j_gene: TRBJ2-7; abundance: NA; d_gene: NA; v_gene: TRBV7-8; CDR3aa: CASSPSVIYEQYF; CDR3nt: TGTGCCAGCAGCCCCTCAGTGATCTACGAGCAGTACTTC